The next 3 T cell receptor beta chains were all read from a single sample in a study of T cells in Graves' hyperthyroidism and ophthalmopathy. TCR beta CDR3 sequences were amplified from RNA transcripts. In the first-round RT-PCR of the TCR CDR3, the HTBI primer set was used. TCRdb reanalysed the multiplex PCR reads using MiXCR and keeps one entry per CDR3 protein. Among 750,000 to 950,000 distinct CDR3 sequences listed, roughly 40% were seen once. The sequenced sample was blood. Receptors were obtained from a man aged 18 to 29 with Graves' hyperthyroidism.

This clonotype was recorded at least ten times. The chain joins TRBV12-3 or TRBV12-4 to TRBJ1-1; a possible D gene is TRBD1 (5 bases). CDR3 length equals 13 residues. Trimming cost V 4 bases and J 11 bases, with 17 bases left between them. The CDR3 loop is CASSWVGQGDAFF. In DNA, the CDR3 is TGTGCCAGCAGTTGGGTAGGGCAGGGTGACGCTTTCTTT.

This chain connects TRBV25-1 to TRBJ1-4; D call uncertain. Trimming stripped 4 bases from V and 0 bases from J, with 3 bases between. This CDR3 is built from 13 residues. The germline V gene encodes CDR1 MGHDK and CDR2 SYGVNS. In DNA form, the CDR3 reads TGTGCCAGCAGTGTAACAACTAATGAAAAACTGTTTTTT. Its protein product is CASSVTTNEKLFF. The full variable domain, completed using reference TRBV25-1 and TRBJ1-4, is EADIYQTPRYLVIGTGKKITLECSQTMGHDKMYWYQQDPGMELHLIHYSYGVNSTEKGDLSSESTVSRIRTEHFPLTLESARPSHTSQYLCASSVTTNEKLFFGSGTQLSVL.

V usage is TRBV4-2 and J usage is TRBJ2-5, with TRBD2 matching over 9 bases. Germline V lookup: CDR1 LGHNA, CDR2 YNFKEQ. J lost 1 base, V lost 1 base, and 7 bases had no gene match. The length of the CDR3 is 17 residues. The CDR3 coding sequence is TGTGCCAGCAGCCAAGGGGCGAGCGGGGGGATCCAAGAGACCCAGTACTTC. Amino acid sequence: CASSQGASGGIQETQYF.